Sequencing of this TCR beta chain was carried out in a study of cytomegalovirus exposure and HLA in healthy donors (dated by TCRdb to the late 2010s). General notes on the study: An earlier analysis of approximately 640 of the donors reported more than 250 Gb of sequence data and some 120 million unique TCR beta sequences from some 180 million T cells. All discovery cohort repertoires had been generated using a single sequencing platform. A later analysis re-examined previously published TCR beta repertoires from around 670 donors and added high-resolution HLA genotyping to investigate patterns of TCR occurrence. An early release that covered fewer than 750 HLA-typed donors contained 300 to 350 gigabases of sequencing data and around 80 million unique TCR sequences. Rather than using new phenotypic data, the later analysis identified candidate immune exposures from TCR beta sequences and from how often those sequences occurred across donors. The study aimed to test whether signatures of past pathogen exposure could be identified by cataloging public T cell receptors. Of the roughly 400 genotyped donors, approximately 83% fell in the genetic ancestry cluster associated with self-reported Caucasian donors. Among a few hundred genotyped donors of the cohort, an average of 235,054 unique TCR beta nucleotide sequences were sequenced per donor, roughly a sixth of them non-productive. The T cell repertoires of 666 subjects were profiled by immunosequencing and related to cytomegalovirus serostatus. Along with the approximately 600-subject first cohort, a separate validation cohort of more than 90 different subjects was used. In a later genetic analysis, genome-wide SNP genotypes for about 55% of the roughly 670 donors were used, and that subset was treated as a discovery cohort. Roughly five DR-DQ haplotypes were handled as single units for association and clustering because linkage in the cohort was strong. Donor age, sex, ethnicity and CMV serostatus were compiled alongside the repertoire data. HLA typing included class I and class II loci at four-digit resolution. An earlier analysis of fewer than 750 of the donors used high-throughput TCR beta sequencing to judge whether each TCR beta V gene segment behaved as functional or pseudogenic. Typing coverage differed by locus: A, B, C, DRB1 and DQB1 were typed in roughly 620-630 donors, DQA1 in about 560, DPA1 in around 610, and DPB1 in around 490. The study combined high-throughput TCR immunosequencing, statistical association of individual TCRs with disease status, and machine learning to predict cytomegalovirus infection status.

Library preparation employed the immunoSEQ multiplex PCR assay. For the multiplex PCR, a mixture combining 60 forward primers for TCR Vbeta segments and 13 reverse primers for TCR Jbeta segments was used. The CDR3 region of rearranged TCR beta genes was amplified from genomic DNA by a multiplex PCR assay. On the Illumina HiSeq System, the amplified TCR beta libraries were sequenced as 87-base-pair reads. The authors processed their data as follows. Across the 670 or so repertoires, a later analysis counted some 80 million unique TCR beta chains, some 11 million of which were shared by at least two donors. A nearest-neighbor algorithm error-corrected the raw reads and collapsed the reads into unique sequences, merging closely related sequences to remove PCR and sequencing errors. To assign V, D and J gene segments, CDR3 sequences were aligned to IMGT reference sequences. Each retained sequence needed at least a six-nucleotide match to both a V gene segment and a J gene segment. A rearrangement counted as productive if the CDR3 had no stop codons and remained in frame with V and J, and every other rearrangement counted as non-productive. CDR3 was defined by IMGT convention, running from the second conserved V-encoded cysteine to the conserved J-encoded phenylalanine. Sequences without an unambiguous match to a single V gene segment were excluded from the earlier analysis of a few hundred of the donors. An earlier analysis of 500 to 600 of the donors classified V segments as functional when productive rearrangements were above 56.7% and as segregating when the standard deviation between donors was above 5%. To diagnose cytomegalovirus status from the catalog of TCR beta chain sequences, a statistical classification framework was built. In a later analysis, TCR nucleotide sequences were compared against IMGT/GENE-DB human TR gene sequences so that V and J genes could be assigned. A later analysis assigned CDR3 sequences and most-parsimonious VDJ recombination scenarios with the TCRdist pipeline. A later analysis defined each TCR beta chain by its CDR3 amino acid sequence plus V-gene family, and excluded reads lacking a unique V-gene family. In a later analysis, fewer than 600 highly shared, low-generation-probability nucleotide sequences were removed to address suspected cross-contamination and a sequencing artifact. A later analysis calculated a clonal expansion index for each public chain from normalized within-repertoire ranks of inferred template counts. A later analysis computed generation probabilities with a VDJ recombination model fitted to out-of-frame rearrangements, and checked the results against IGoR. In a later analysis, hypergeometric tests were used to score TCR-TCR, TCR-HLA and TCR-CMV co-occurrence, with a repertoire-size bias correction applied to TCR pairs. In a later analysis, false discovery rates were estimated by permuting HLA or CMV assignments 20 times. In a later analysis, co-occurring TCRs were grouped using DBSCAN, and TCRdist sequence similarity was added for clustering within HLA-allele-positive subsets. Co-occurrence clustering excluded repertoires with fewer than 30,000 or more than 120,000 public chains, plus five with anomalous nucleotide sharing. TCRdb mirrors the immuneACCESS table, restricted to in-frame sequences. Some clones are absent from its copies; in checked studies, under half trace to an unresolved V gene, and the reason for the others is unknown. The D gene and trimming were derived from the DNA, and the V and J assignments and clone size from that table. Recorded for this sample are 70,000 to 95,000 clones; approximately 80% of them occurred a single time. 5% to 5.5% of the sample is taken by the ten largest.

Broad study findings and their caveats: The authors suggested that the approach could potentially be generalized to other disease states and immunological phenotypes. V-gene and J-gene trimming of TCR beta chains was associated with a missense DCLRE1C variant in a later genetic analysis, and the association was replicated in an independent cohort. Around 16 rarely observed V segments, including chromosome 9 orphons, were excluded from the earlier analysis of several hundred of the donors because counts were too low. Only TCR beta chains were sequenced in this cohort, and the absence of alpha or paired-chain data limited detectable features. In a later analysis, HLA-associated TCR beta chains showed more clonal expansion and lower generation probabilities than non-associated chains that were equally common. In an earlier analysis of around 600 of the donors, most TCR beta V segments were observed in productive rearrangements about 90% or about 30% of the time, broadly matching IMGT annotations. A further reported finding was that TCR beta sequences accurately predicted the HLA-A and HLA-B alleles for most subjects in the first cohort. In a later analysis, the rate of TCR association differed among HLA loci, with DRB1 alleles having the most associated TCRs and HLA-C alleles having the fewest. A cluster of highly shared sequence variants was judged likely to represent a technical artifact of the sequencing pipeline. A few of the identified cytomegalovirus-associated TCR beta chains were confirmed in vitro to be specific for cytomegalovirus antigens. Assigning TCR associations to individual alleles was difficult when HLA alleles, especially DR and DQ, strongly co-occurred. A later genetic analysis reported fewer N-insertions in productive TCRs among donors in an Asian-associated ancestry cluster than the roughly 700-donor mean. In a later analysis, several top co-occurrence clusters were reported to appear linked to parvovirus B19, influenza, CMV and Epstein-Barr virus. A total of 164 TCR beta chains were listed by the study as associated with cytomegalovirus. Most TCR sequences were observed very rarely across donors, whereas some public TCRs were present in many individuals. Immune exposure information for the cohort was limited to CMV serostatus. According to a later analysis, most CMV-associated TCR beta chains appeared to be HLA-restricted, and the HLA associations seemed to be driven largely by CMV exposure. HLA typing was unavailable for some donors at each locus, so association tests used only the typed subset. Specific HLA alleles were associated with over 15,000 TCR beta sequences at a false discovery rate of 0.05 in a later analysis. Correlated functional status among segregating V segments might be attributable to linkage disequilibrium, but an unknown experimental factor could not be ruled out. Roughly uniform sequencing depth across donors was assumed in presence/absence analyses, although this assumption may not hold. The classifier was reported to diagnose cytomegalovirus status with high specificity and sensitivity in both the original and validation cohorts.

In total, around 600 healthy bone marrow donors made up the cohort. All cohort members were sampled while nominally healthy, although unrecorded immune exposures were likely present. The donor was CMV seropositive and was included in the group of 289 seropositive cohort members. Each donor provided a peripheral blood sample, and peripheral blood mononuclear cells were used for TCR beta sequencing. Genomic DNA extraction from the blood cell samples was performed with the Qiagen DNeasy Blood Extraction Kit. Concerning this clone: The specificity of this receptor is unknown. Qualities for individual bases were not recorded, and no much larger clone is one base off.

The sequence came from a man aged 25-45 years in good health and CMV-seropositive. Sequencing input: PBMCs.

This receptor has the CDR3 CASSGGGRAGTMNTEAFF. The DNA sequence is given as TGTGCCAGCAGCGGCGGAGGGCGGGCAGGGACTATGAACACTGAAGCTTTCTTT. This chain joins TRBV5-4 to TRBJ1-1; the D gene is possibly TRBD1, with 5 bases matching. The trim is 4 bases for V and 0 bases for J, with a gap of 22 bases between the germline ends. Per the germline V gene (reference sequence), SGHNT is the CDR1 and YYREEE is the CDR2. Counted from cysteine to phenylalanine, this CDR3 has 18 amino acids. Only the CDR3 DNA is retained, 54 bases long and in frame from the first base.